This T cell receptor beta chain was sequenced in a study of Graves' ophthalmopathy and Graves' hyperthyroidism. This clonotype was seen repeatedly, ten times or more. The antigen is undetermined. As the template, RNA transcripts were used to amplify TCR beta CDR3 regions. In the first round, RT-PCR was carried out with HTBI primers, and a multiplex PCR formed the second round. One entry per CDR3 protein results from TCRdb running MiXCR on the multiplex PCR reads. The table shows 150,000 to 200,000 distinct CDR3 sequences, with roughly 36% occurring only once. Germline V CDR1 and CDR2: MNHEY, SVGEGT. V gave up 0 bases and J gave up 3 bases; unmatched junction bases: 11. The CDR3 spans 17 residues. Findings and caveats of the study: Most thyroid-expanded clonotypes exceeding 0.001 frequency were also found in blood.

J is TRBJ2-7 and V is TRBV6-2 or TRBV6-3, with 7 bases aligning to TRBD2. Sequences were obtained from peripheral blood. This clonotype originated in a man under 40 with Graves' ophthalmopathy. The CDR3 DNA sequence: TGTGCCAGCAGTTACTCGAGAGGTAGCGGGCAGTACTACGAGCAGTACTTC. The encoded protein is CASSYSRGSGQYYEQYF.